What follows is one TCR beta chain and its context. Its antigen is as yet unknown. This entry is derived from a study of beta chain features in type 1 diabetes. Whole-study results and caveats: Naive, central memory and regulatory TCRB repertoires appeared more similar among patients than healthy donors.

The sequenced template was cDNA made from the entire isolated RNA. The method was immunoSEQ multiplex PCR; TCRdb's version includes in-frame clones alone and lacks a portion of them. The sample records hundreds of thousands of clones, 10% to 15% being singletons. The length of the CDR3 is 14 residues. CDR1 SEHNR and CDR2 FQNEAQ come from the germline V gene (reference sequence). Trimming removed 5 bases from V and 7 bases from J, with 17 bases in between. This clonotype was sampled from a man younger than 30 in good health. Source material: naive CD4+ T cells from blood. The J gene is TRBJ1-2, the V gene TRBV7-9, with unresolved D. CDR3: CASSIMEDYGGYTF. CDR3 sequence (DNA): TGTGCCAGCAGCATCATGGAGGACTACGGTGGCTACACCTTC.